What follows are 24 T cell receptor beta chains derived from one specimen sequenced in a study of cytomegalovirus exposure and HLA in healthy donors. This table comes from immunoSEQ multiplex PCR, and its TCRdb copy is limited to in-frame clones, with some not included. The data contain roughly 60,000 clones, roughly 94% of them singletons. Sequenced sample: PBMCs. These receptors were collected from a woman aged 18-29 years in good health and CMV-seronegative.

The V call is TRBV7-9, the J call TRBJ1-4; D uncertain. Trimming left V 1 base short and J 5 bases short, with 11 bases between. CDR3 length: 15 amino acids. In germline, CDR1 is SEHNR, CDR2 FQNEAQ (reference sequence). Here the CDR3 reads CASSLESGRNEKLFF. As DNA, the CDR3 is TGTGCCAGCAGCTTAGAGTCAGGAAGGAATGAAAAACTGTTTTTT.

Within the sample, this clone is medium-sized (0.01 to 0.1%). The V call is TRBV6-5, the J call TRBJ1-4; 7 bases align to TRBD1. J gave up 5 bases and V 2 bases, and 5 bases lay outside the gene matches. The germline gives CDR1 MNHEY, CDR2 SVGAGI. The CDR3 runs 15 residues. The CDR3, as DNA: TGTGCCAGCAGTTACAGGGGGCCTCAAAATGAAAAACTGTTTTTT. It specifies CASSYRGPQNEKLFF.

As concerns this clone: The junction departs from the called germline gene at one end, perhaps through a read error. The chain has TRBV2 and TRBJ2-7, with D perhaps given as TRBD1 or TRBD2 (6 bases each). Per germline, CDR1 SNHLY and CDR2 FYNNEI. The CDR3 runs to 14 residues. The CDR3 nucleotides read TGTGCCAGCAGCGAAGGGGGGCAGCTGAACGAGCAGTACTTC. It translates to CASSEGGQLNEQYF.

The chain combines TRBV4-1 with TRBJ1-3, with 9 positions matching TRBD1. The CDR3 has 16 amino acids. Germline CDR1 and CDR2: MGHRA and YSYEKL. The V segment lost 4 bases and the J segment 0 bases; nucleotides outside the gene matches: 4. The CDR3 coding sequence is TGCGCCAGCAGCCTTACGACAGGGGGCTCTGGAAACACCATATATTTT. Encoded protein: CASSLTTGGSGNTIYF.

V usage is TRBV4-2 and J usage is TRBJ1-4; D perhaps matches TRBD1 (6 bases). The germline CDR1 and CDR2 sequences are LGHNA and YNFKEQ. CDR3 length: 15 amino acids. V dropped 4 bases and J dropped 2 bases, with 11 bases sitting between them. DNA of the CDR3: TGTGCCAGCAGCCTTCTGGGGGCTACTAATGAAAAACTGTTTTTT. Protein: CASSLLGATNEKLFF.

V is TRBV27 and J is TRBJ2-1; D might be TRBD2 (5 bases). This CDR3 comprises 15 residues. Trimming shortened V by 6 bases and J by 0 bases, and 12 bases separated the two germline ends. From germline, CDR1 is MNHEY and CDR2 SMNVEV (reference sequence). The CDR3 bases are TGTGCCAGCAGCCGACGGACTGACTCCTACAATGAGCAGTTCTTC. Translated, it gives CASSRRTDSYNEQFF.

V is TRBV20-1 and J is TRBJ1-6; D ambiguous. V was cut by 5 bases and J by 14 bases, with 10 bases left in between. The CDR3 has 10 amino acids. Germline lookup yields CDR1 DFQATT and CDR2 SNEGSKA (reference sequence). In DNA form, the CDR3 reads TGCAGTGCTTGGCAGGCTTCCCTCCACTTT. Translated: CSAWQASLHF.

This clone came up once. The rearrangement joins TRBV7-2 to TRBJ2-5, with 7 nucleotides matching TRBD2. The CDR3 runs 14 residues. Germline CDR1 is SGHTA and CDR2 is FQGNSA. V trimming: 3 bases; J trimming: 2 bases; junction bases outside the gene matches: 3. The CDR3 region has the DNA TGTGCCAGCAGCTTGAGGCGGGGGCAAGAGACCCAGTACTTC. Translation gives CASSLRRGQETQYF.

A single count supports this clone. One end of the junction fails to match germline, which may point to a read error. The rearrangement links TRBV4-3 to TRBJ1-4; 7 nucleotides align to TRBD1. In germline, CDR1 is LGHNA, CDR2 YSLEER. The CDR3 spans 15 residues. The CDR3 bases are TGCGTCAGCAGCCCAGGGACAGCAACTAATGAAAAACTGTTTTTT. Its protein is CVSSPGTATNEKLFF.

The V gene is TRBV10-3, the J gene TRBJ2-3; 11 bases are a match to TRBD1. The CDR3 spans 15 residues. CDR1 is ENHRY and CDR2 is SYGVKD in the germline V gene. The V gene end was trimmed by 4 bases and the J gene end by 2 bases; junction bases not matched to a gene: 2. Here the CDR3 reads CAISVGQGDTDTQYF. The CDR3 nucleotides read TGTGCCATCAGTGTGGGACAGGGGGACACAGATACGCAGTATTTT.

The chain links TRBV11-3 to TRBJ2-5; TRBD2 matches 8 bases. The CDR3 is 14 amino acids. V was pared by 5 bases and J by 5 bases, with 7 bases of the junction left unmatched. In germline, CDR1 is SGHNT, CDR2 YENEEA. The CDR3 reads CASSRSSGGETQYF. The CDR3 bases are TGTGCCAGCAGCCGGAGCAGCGGGGGCGAGACCCAGTACTTC.

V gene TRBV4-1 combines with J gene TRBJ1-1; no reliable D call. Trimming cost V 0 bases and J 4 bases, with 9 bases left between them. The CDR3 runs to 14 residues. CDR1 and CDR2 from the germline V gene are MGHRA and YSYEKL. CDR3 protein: CASSQEWEFTEAFF. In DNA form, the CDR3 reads TGCGCCAGCAGCCAAGAATGGGAGTTCACTGAAGCTTTCTTT.

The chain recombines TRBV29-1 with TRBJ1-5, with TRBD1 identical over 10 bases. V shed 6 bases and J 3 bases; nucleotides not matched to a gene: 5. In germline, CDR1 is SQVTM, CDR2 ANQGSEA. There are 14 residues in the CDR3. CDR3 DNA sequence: TGCAGCGTGTCAGGGACAGGGGTCAATCAGCCCCAGCATTTT. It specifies CSVSGTGVNQPQHF.

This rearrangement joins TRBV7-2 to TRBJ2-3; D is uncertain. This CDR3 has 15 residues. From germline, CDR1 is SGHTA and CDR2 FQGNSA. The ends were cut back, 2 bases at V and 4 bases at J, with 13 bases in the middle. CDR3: CASSLLSSAADTQYF. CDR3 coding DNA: TGTGCCAGCAGCTTATTGAGTAGTGCGGCAGATACGCAGTATTTT.

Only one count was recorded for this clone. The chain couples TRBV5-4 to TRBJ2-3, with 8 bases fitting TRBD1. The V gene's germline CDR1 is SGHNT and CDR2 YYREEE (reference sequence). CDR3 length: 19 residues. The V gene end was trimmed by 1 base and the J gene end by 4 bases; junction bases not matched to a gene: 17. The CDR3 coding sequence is TGTGCCAGCAGCTTGTGGGTATTAGTAGACAGGGGTGGTCCAGATACGCAGTATTTT. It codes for CASSLWVLVDRGGPDTQYF.

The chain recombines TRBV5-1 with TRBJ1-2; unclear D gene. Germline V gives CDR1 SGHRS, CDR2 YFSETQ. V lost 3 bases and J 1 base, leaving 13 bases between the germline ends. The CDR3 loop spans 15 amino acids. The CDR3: CASSSVGAGNYGYTF. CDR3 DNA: TGCGCCAGCAGCTCTGTGGGAGCCGGTAACTATGGCTACACCTTC.

The CDR3 nucleotides are TGTGCCAGCAGCTTAAGGTGGGGGGAAGTACAATCCTACGAGCAGTACTTC. This gives the protein CASSLRWGEVQSYEQYF. V is TRBV11-3 and J is TRBJ2-7, with D possibly matching TRBD2 (6 bases). V was pared by 2 bases and J by 1 base, with 18 bases between. This CDR3 has 17 residues. Germline assignment: CDR1 SGHNT and CDR2 YENEEA.

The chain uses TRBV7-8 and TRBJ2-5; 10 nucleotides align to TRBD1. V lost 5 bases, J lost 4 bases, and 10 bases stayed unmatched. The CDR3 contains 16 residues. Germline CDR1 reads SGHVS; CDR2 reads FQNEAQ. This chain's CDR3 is CASSLRTGGSGETQYF. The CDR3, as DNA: TGTGCCAGCAGCCTGAGGACAGGGGGTTCTGGAGAGACCCAGTACTTC.

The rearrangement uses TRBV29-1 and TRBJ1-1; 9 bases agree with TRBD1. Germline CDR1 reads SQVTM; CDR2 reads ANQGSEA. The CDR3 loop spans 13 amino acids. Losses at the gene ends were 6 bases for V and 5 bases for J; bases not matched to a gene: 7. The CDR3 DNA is TGCAGCGTATCGACAGGGGGGGGGACTGAAGCTTTCTTT. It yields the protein CSVSTGGGTEAFF.

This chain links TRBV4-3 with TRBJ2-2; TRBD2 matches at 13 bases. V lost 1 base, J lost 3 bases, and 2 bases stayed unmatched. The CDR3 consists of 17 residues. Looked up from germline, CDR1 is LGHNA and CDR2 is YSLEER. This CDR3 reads CASSQVGTSGDTGELFF. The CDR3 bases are TGCGCCAGCAGCCAAGTCGGGACTAGCGGGGACACCGGGGAGCTGTTTTTT.

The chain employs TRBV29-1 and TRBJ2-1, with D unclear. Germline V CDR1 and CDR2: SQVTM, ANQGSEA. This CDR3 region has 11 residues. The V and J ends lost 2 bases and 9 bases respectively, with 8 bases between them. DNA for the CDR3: TGCAGCGTTGAACGGCAGGCTGAGCAGTTCTTC. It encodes CSVERQAEQFF.

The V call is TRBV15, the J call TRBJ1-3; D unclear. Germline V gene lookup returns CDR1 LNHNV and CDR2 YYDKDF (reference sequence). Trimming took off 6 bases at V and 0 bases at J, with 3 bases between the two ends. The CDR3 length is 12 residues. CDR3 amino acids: CATSSSGNTIYF. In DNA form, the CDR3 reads TGTGCCACCAGTAGCTCTGGAAACACCATATATTTT.

CDR3 sequence: CASSPSLAGVDTQYF. The CDR3 nucleotides read TGTGCCAGCAGCCCGTCGCTAGCGGGAGTGGATACGCAGTATTTT. The chain has TRBV5-5 and TRBJ2-3; TRBD2 matches at 10 bases. CDR3 length: 15 residues. The V gene end was trimmed by 4 bases and the J gene end by 6 bases; junction bases not matched to a gene: 8. In germline, CDR1 is SGHKS, CDR2 YYEKEE (reference sequence).

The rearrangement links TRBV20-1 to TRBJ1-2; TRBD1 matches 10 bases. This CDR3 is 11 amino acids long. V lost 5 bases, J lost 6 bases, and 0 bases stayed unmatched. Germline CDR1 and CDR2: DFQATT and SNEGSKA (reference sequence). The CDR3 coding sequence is TGCAGTGCTGGGACAGGGGATGGCTACACCTTC. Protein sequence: CSAGTGDGYTF.